The clone carrying this T cell receptor (beta chain) was recorded only once. As yet, its antigen is unknown. The data were produced by immunoSEQ multiplex PCR, yet TCRdb's version contains in-frame clones alone and is incomplete. The profile covers 100,000 to 150,000 clones, with about 92% appearing a single time and 4.4% taken by the ten largest. These data belong to a study of T cell responses to AZD1222 COVID-19 vaccine. Findings of the study overall: The number of AZD1222 recipients seropositive at baseline was only five to seven.

V lost 1 base and J lost 0; bases outside the gene matches: 10. The CDR3 runs to 19 residues. Looked up from germline, CDR1 is SGDLS and CDR2 is YYNGEE. The clonotype comes from an adult in good health. The source was peripheral blood, collected on day 0 of MenACWY control vaccination. The gene calls are TRBV9 and TRBJ2-3, with 11 bases fitting TRBD2. This chain's CDR3 is CASSVIAGGPYSSTDTQYF. The CDR3, as DNA: TGTGCCAGCAGCGTAATAGCGGGAGGGCCTTACTCTAGCACAGATACGCAGTATTTT.